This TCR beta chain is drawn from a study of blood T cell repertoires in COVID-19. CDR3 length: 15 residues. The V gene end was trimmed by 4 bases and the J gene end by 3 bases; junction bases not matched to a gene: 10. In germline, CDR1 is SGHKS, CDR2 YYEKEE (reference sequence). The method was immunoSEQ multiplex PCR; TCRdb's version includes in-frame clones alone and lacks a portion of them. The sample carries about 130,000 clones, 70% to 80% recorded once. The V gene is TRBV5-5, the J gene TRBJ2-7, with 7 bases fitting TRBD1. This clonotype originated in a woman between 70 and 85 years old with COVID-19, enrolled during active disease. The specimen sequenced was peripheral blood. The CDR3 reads CASSSQRDRGYEQYF. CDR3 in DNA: TGTGCCAGCAGCAGCCAACGGGACAGAGGCTACGAGCAGTACTTC.